A single sample is the source of the 13 T cell receptor beta chains below, sequenced in a study of blood T cell repertoires in COVID-19. Clones were sequenced by immunoSEQ multiplex PCR, and TCRdb holds only the in-frame ones, with some missing. The sample shows under 350,000 clones, 85% to 90% of them seen only once. The sequenced material came from peripheral blood. These receptors all come from a human donor in a cohort sampled during active COVID-19.

This sequence joins TRBV5-1 and TRBJ2-7; 10 bases align to TRBD1. CDR1 and CDR2 from the germline V gene are SGHRS and YFSETQ. After removal of 7 bases from V and 1 base from J, the junction contained 5 bases not matched to a gene. The CDR3 has 14 amino acids. In DNA, the CDR3 is TGCGCCAGCGCCCGGGACAGGGGATCCTACGAGCAGTACTTC. This codes for CASARDRGSYEQYF.

The table lists this clone with a few counts. This chain joins TRBV19 and TRBJ1-3; D is unclear. The germline V gene encodes CDR1 LNHDA and CDR2 SQIVND (reference sequence). This CDR3 spans 15 amino acids. Between the trimmed V and J ends, which lost 9 bases and 0 bases, there was a span of 15 bases. The CDR3 here is CASHDERLSGNTIYF. The CDR3 DNA reads as TGTGCCAGCCACGACGAGCGCCTCTCTGGAAACACCATATATTTT.

The V gene is TRBV11-3, the J gene TRBJ1-2; 8 nucleotides agree with TRBD1. This CDR3 spans 14 amino acids. Germline CDR1 is SGHNT and CDR2 is YENEEA. The V and J ends lost 5 bases and 4 bases, in that order; junction bases with no gene match: 6. CDR3 in amino acids: CASSTTGGPYGYTF. The CDR3 DNA reads as TGTGCCAGCAGCACCACAGGGGGTCCCTATGGCTACACCTTC.

The CDR3 DNA follows: TGTGCCAGCAGCTTATTGCTCAGGACAGGGGGCTTGGAGACCCAGTACTTC. Its protein product is CASSLLLRTGGLETQYF. The chain uses TRBV5-4 and TRBJ2-5, with 11 bases that match TRBD1. CDR1 and CDR2 (germline): SGHNT, YYREEE (reference sequence). Germline trimming cut 2 bases from V and 5 bases from J; bases unmatched to any gene: 11. There are 17 residues in the CDR3.

V gene TRBV5-1 combines with J gene TRBJ2-7; 12 bases agree with TRBD1. From germline, CDR1 is SGHRS and CDR2 YFSETQ. The CDR3 has 15 amino acids. Trimming removed 4 bases from V and 7 bases from J; junction bases left unmatched: 9. The CDR3 reads CASSQSGTGGAEQYF. In nucleotides, the CDR3 is TGCGCCAGCAGCCAGTCCGGGACAGGGGGCGCAGAGCAGTACTTC.

The chain uses TRBV29-1 and TRBJ2-1, with 10 bases fitting TRBD1. V shed 4 bases, J shed 6 bases, and the junction held 6 bases outside the gene matches. The CDR3 is 14 amino acids. CDR1 is SQVTM and CDR2 is ANQGSEA in the germline V gene. The CDR3 here is CSVGTGGFTNEQFF. The CDR3 DNA follows: TGCAGCGTTGGGACAGGGGGGTTCACCAATGAGCAGTTCTTC.

CDR3 bases: TGTGCCAGCAGTTTTTCAGGGGAAAAGACCCAGTACTTC. Translated: CASSFSGEKTQYF. The chain joins TRBV12-3 or TRBV12-4 to TRBJ2-5; D is perhaps TRBD1 (6 bases). This CDR3 is 13 amino acids long. V was pared by 3 bases and J by 6 bases, with 11 bases between.

On this clone: Other DNA sequences within the sample encode an identical CDR3. This chain connects TRBV5-4 to TRBJ2-7, with D perhaps matching TRBD2 (5 bases). The CDR3 loop spans 13 amino acids. The V gene's germline CDR1 is SGHNT and CDR2 YYREEE (reference sequence). V dropped 1 base and J dropped 3 bases, with 8 bases sitting between them. In DNA, the CDR3 is TGTGCCAGCAGCTTGAGCGGAGGCTACGAGCAGTACTTC. This sequence encodes CASSLSGGYEQYF.

The chain is built from TRBV5-3 and TRBJ2-1, with a possible D match to TRBD2 (5 bases). TRBV5-3 is an ORF, and what it does is uncertain. The CDR3 sequence is 13 residues long. V was shortened by 2 bases and J by 6 bases, with 9 bases between the two germline ends. Here the CDR3 reads CARSLGGGNEQFF. The CDR3 DNA sequence: TGTGCCAGAAGCTTAGGTGGAGGCAATGAGCAGTTCTTC.

The V gene is TRBV5-1, the J gene TRBJ1-3; D is unclear. Trimming removed 4 bases from V and 4 bases from J, with 15 bases in between. CDR3 length equals 15 residues. CDR1 and CDR2 (germline): SGHRS, YFSETQ. The chain's CDR3 is CASSLASSAGNTIYF. The CDR3 DNA is TGCGCCAGCAGCCTGGCCTCGAGTGCCGGAAACACCATATATTTT.

The J gene is TRBJ2-3, the V gene TRBV4-1, with 7 nucleotides matching TRBD1. The V segment lost 4 bases and the J segment 1 base; nucleotides outside the gene matches: 2. CDR1 is MGHRA, CDR2 YSYEKL, per germline. This CDR3 spans 14 amino acids. The CDR3 bases are TGCGCCAGCAGCCCAGGGGGAGGCACAGATACGCAGTATTTT. This encodes CASSPGGGTDTQYF.

The chain couples TRBV6-5 to TRBJ2-5; perhaps TRBD2 as D (6 bases). The CDR3 runs 12 residues. V was cut by 7 bases and J by 6 bases, with 12 bases left in between. CDR1 and CDR2 from the germline V gene are MNHEY and SVGAGI. The CDR3 region is CASISGIQTQYF. The CDR3 coding sequence is TGTGCCAGCATTAGCGGCATACAGACCCAGTACTTC.

The chain couples TRBV14 to TRBJ2-2, with D perhaps matching TRBD2 (5 bases). V gave up 3 bases and J gave up 7 bases, with 18 bases separating them. The length of the CDR3 is 16 residues. Germline assignment: CDR1 SGHDN and CDR2 FVKESK. The CDR3 bases are TGTGCCAGCAGCCACTACGGAGTAGGGCGGGTCGGGGAGCTGTTTTTT. It translates to CASSHYGVGRVGELFF.